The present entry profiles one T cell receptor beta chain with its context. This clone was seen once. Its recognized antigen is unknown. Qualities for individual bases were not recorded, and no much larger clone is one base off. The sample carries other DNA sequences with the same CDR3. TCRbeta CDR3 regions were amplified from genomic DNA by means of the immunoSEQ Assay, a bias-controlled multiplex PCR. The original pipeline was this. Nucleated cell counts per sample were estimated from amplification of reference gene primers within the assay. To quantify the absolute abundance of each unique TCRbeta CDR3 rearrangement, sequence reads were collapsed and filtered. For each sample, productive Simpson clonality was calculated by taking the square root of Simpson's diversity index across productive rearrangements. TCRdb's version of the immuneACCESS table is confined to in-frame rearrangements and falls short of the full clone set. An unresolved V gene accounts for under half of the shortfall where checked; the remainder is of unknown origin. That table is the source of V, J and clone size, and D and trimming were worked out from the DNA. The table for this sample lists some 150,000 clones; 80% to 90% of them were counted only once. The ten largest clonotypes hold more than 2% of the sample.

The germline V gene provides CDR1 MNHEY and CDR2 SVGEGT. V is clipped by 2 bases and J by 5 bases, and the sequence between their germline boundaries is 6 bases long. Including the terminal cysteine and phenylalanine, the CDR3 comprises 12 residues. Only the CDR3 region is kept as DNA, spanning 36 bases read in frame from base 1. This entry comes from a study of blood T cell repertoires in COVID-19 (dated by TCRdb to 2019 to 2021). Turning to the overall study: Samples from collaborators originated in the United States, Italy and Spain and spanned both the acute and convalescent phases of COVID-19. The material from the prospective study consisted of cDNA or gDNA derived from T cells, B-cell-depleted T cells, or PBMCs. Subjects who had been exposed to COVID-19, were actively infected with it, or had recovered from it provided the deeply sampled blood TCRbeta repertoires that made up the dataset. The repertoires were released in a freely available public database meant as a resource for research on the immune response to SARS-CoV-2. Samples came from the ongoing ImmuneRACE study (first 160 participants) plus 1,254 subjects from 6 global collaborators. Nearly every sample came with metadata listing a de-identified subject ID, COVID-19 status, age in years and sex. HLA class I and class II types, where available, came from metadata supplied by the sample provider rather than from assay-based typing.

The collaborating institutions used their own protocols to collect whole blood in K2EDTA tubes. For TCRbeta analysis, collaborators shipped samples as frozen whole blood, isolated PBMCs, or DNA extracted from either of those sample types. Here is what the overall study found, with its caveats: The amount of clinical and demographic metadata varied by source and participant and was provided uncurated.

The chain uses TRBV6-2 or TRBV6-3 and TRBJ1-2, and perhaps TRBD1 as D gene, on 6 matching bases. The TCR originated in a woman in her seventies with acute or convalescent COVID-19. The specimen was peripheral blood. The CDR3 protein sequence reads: CASSYGQYGYTF. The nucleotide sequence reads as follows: TGTGCCAGCAGTTACGGACAGTATGGCTACACCTTC.